The 8 T cell receptor beta chains given below trace back to one sample, sequenced in a study of beta chain features in type 1 diabetes. The study's findings and limits: Moderate but significant shortening of TCRB CDR3s was recorded in all four CD4+ subsets from Type 1 diabetes patients.

Expressed TCRB transcripts were sequenced because the isolated RNA had all been reverse transcribed beforehand. Sequencing was performed with immunoSEQ multiplex PCR; in TCRdb, only in-frame clones are kept and a portion is missing. Among roughly 340,000 clones listed, approximately 13% were seen once. The antigens these receptors bind are not known. Source material: naive CD4+ T cells from blood. The source is a woman under 30 with type 1 diabetes.

The CDR3 reads CASSRLAGASADTQYF. The CDR3, as DNA: TGTGCCAGCAGCCGGCTAGCGGGAGCGTCGGCAGATACGCAGTATTTT. This chain joins TRBV4-2 and TRBJ2-3; 10 bases are shared with TRBD2. CDR1 is LGHNA and CDR2 is YNFKEQ in the germline V gene. The CDR3 runs 16 residues. The trim removed 4 bases at V and 4 bases at J, leaving 8 bases unmatched.

This clone was recorded a few times. The V and J genes are TRBV19 and TRBJ2-1; TRBD2 matches at 11 bases. This CDR3 is 15 amino acids long. CDR1 and CDR2 from the germline V gene are LNHDA and SQIVND (reference sequence). With 7 bases clipped from V and 1 base from J, the junction kept 3 bases outside the gene matches. The CDR3 spells CASKGTSGSYNEQFF. CDR3 in DNA: TGTGCCAGTAAAGGGACTAGCGGTTCCTACAATGAGCAGTTCTTC.

This rearrangement joins TRBV6-5 to TRBJ2-1; no definite D call. The germline V gene encodes CDR1 MNHEY and CDR2 SVGAGI. Trimming took 3 bases from V and 8 from J, leaving 17 bases between them. CDR3 length equals 15 residues. The CDR3 loop reads CASSYAQVRVDEQFF. The CDR3 DNA reads TGTGCCAGCAGTTATGCCCAAGTTCGGGTGGATGAGCAGTTCTTC.

A few counts support this clone. The chain couples TRBV7-2 to TRBJ2-5; D might be TRBD1 (9 bases). There are 15 residues in the CDR3. The germline gives CDR1 SGHTA, CDR2 FQGNSA. Trimming left V 3 bases short and J 4 bases short, with 15 bases between. CDR3 bases: TGTGCCAGCAGCTTTAGCGGGACAGGGAGAGAGACCCAGTACTTC. Its translation is CASSFSGTGRETQYF.

This clone was counted between two and nine times. This chain joins TRBV29-1 and TRBJ1-5; D may be TRBD1 (5 bases). The CDR3 spans 13 residues. Trimming left V 3 bases short and J 7 bases short, with 13 bases between. In germline, CDR1 is SQVTM, CDR2 ANQGSEA. CDR3 in DNA: TGCAGCGTTGAGTTTAGGGGAGGACAGCCCCAGCATTTT. Its translation: CSVEFRGGQPQHF.

The chain carries TRBV29-1 and TRBJ2-1; TRBD2 aligns across 8 bases. V shed 7 bases, J shed 6 bases, and the junction held 8 bases outside the gene matches. The germline V gene has CDR1 SQVTM and CDR2 ANQGSEA. This CDR3 comprises 13 residues. CDR3 sequence: CSAGSGMINEQFF. As DNA, the CDR3 is TGCAGCGCTGGTAGCGGGATGATCAATGAGCAGTTCTTC.

This rearrangement joins TRBV18 to TRBJ2-1, with TRBD1 identical over 9 bases. The germline CDR1 and CDR2 sequences are KGHSH and LQKENI. CDR3 length: 16 amino acids. The trim removed 3 bases at V and 8 bases at J, leaving 11 bases unmatched. The CDR3 spells CASSPYGQGKIDEQFF. Here the CDR3 DNA reads TGTGCCAGCTCACCGTATGGACAGGGGAAAATAGATGAGCAGTTCTTC.

This clone was detected a few times. The rearrangement uses TRBV12-5 and TRBJ2-5; 7 positions agree with TRBD2. With V trimmed by 6 bases and J by 5 bases, 6 bases remained unmatched. Looked up from germline, CDR1 is LGHNT and CDR2 is FRNRAP. The CDR3 is 13 amino acids. The CDR3 region has the DNA TGTGCTAGTGGGTCAACCGGGGGGGAGACCCAGTACTTC. It specifies CASGSTGGETQYF.